The 2 T cell receptor beta chains reported below all come from one sample, sequenced in a study of beta chain bispecific antibodies for T cell cancers. General study points: The TRBV12-3 share of total TRBV signal fell around 99% after anti-TRBV12 rather than anti-CD19 exposure. The leukemia cells, rather than normal T cells, gave most of the targeted TRBV signal.

T cells were expanded from blood mononuclear cells for about three days with anti-CD3 OKT3 or CD3/CD28 beads. These receptors are not linked to any known antigen. MiXCR was run by TCRdb on the 5' RACE reads, yielding one entry per CDR3 protein. In the table there are roughly 19,000 distinct CDR3 sequences, more than 2% of which are singletons. This sample comprised healthy donor T cells cultured with leukemia cells, obtained from a culture containing a bispecific antibody targeting TCR Vbeta12. These receptors were taken from a human donor in good health. Some clones in this sample may be carry-over from other donors' samples.

This chain uses TRBV30 with TRBJ1-4, with D maybe TRBD1 (6 bases). CDR3 length: 14 amino acids. The germline V gene encodes CDR1 GTSNPN and CDR2 SVGIG (reference sequence). Trimming left V 1 base short and J 4 bases short, with 10 bases between. The CDR3 spells CAWSEDSFNEKLFF. The CDR3 region has the DNA TGTGCCTGGAGTGAGGACAGCTTTAATGAAAAACTGTTTTTT. The full variable domain, completed using reference TRBV30 and TRBJ1-4, is SQTIHQWPATLVQPVGSPLSLECTVEGTSNPNLYWYRQAAGRGLQLLFYSVGIGQISSEVPQNLSASRPQDRQFILSSKKLLLSDSGFYLCAWSEDSFNEKLFFGSGTQLSVL.

In this sample, this clonotype is medium-sized. V gene TRBV28 combines with J gene TRBJ1-5; no reliable D call. Looked up from germline, CDR1 is MDHEN and CDR2 is SYDVKM. V lost 8 bases and J 3 bases, leaving 17 bases between the germline ends. The CDR3 is 15 residues long. The CDR3 protein is CASGTHGGPNQPQHF. The CDR3 DNA follows: TGTGCCAGCGGTACCCACGGAGGGCCCAATCAGCCCCAGCATTTT. Full variable domain (outside the CDR3, taken from reference TRBV28 and TRBJ1-5): DVKVTQSSRYLVKRTGEKVFLECVQDMDHENMFWYRQDPGLGLRLIYFSYDVKMKEKGDIPEGYSVSREKKERFSLILESASTNQTSMYLCASGTHGGPNQPQHFGDGTRLSIL.